A selection of T cell receptor beta chains follows, all from one sample in a study of blood T cell repertoires in COVID-19. Assay: immunoSEQ multiplex PCR; the TCRdb copy retains only in-frame clones and omits some. The sample has 70,000 to 85,000 clones, roughly 78% seen once; the top ten hold just over 20%. The material sequenced was peripheral blood. These receptors all come from a human donor in a cohort sampled during active COVID-19. Both conserved end residues are part of each CDR3. The D gene is left open where the match is weak. Rows give clone size only sometimes, using once, few, many, or a class for an expanded clone.

V gene: TRBV7-2; D gene: .; J gene: TRBJ2-7; clone size: .; CDR3 protein: CASSLGSTAVQYF; CDR3 DNA: TGTGCCAGCAGCTTAGGGTCCACCGCGGTGCAGTACTTC
V gene: TRBV7-2; D gene: .; J gene: TRBJ2-5; clone size: .; CDR3 protein: CASSLALRTETQYF; CDR3 DNA: TGTGCCAGCAGCTTAGCTTTGCGAACGGAGACCCAGTACTTC
V gene: TRBV25-1; D gene: .; J gene: TRBJ1-1; clone size: .; CDR3 protein: CASSDAGATEAFF; CDR3 DNA: TGTGCCAGCAGTGATGCAGGTGCCACTGAAGCTTTCTTT
V gene: TRBV18; D gene: .; J gene: TRBJ2-1; clone size: .; CDR3 protein: CASNVFTAGNEQFF; CDR3 DNA: TGTGCCAGCAATGTATTTACAGCCGGCAATGAGCAGTTCTTC
V gene: TRBV7-9; D gene: .; J gene: TRBJ2-3; clone size: .; CDR3 protein: CASSQRSGVLADTQYF; CDR3 DNA: TGTGCCAGCAGCCAAAGATCGGGGGTGTTGGCAGATACGCAGTATTTT
V gene: TRBV5-1; D gene: TRBD2; J gene: TRBJ2-3; clone size: .; CDR3 protein: CASSPAGGSTDTQYF; CDR3 DNA: TGCGCCAGCAGCCCAGCGGGGGGGAGCACAGATACGCAGTATTTT
V gene: TRBV29-1; D gene: TRBD2; J gene: TRBJ2-7; clone size: once; CDR3 protein: CSVDTSGGALKQYF; CDR3 DNA: TGCAGCGTTGACACTAGCGGGGGAGCGTTGAAGCAGTACTTC
V gene: TRBV14; D gene: .; J gene: TRBJ2-5; clone size: .; CDR3 protein: CASSAREAGIQETQYF; CDR3 DNA: TGTGCCAGCAGCGCGAGGGAGGCGGGCATACAAGAGACCCAGTACTTC
V gene: TRBV6-1; D gene: .; J gene: TRBJ2-7; clone size: once; CDR3 protein: CASSFYRASSYEQYF; CDR3 DNA: TGTGCCAGCAGTTTTTACAGGGCCAGCTCCTACGAGCAGTACTTC
V gene: TRBV11-3; D gene: .; J gene: TRBJ2-7; clone size: .; CDR3 protein: CASSLGPSPNEQYF; CDR3 DNA: TGTGCCAGCAGCTTGGGCCCGTCCCCAAACGAGCAGTACTTC
V gene: TRBV12-3/TRBV12-4; D gene: .; J gene: TRBJ2-7; clone size: .; CDR3 protein: CASSLDVGGEQYF; CDR3 DNA: TGTGCCAGCAGTTTAGACGTAGGGGGCGAGCAGTACTTC
V gene: TRBV7-2; D gene: .; J gene: TRBJ2-2; clone size: .; CDR3 protein: CASSTPYGELFF; CDR3 DNA: TGTGCCAGCAGCACCCCCTACGGGGAGCTGTTTTTT
V gene: TRBV6-1; D gene: TRBD1; J gene: TRBJ1-4; clone size: .; CDR3 protein: CASSEGGQGWNEKLFF; CDR3 DNA: TGTGCCAGCAGTGAAGGAGGACAGGGGTGGAATGAAAAACTGTTTTTT
V gene: TRBV5-1; D gene: TRBD2; J gene: TRBJ2-5; clone size: .; CDR3 protein: CASSKTSGGYQETQYF; CDR3 DNA: TGCGCCAGCAGTAAAACTAGCGGGGGGTACCAAGAGACCCAGTACTTC
V gene: TRBV4-1; D gene: TRBD2; J gene: TRBJ2-7; clone size: .; CDR3 protein: CASSQGFSSGVNYEQYF; CDR3 DNA: TGCGCCAGCAGCCAAGGGTTCTCTAGCGGGGTTAACTACGAGCAGTACTTC
V gene: TRBV4-1; D gene: .; J gene: TRBJ2-7; clone size: few; CDR3 protein: CASSQMQGGSYEQYF; CDR3 DNA: TGCGCCAGCAGCCAAATGCAGGGGGGATCCTACGAGCAGTACTTC
V gene: TRBV2; D gene: TRBD1; J gene: TRBJ1-4; clone size: .; CDR3 protein: CASRTGAGEKLFF; CDR3 DNA: TGTGCCAGCAGAACAGGGGCGGGAGAAAAACTGTTTTTT
V gene: TRBV7-8; D gene: TRBD2; J gene: TRBJ2-5; clone size: .; CDR3 protein: CASSFRLAGQETQYF; CDR3 DNA: TGTGCCAGCAGCTTTCGACTAGCGGGACAAGAGACCCAGTACTTC
V gene: TRBV13; D gene: TRBD1; J gene: TRBJ2-7; clone size: .; CDR3 protein: CASSPGQEREQYF; CDR3 DNA: TGTGCCAGCAGCCCCGGACAGGAACGCGAGCAGTACTTC
V gene: TRBV4-1; D gene: .; J gene: TRBJ2-3; clone size: .; CDR3 protein: CASSQAERRADTQYF; CDR3 DNA: TGCGCCAGCAGCCAGGCGGAGCGGCGAGCAGATACGCAGTATTTT
V gene: TRBV28; D gene: .; J gene: TRBJ1-1; clone size: few; CDR3 protein: CATREGNTEAFF; CDR3 DNA: TGTGCCACAAGGGAGGGAAACACTGAAGCTTTCTTT
V gene: TRBV7-3; D gene: .; J gene: TRBJ2-7; clone size: .; CDR3 protein: CASSAGSSYEQYF; CDR3 DNA: TGTGCCAGCAGTGCGGGCAGCTCCTACGAGCAGTACTTC
V gene: TRBV7-6; D gene: TRBD2; J gene: TRBJ2-1; clone size: once; CDR3 protein: CASSPSGGDAYNEQFF; CDR3 DNA: TGTGCCAGCAGCCCAAGCGGGGGGGACGCCTACAATGAGCAGTTCTTC
V gene: TRBV18; D gene: .; J gene: TRBJ2-7; clone size: .; CDR3 protein: CASSSGGSYEQYF; CDR3 DNA: TGTGCCAGCTCATCAGGGGGGTCCTACGAGCAGTACTTC